A single sample is the source of the 9 T cell receptor beta chains below, sequenced in a study of shared clonotypes between healthy human individuals. The protocol was immunoSEQ multiplex PCR, while the TCRdb copy is restricted to in-frame clones and leaves out a portion. The sample contains roughly 600,000 clones, roughly 98% of which appear only once. Naive CD8 isolation took CD45RO-negative cells positively selected for CCR7 and excluded terminally differentiated effector memory CD45RA+ cells. Material for sequencing was naive CD8+ T cells sorted from blood. These TCRs come from a man younger than 40 in good health.

CDR3 sequence: CASKDLFSTEAFF. The CDR3 region has the DNA TGTGCCAGCAAGGACCTTTTTAGCACTGAAGCTTTCTTT. The chain joins TRBV13 to TRBJ1-1; D gene ambiguous. The CDR3 extends over 13 amino acids. V dropped 7 bases and J dropped 4 bases, with 13 bases sitting between them. Germline CDR1 reads PRHDT; CDR2 reads FYEKMQ (reference sequence).

The chain joins TRBV29-1 to TRBJ2-1, with 8 bases fitting TRBD2. Germline assignment: CDR1 SQVTM and CDR2 ANQGSEA. After removal of 4 bases from V and 9 bases from J, the junction contained 5 bases not matched to a gene. The length of the CDR3 is 12 residues. CDR3 bases: TGCAGCGTTGTTGTTAGCGGGATTGAGCAGTTCTTC. Protein product: CSVVVSGIEQFF.

This chain links TRBV28 with TRBJ2-7; TRBD1 aligns across 8 bases. Germline loops: CDR1 MDHEN, CDR2 SYDVKM. The CDR3 length is 15 residues. V shed 1 base, J shed 5 bases, and the junction held 7 bases outside the gene matches. CDR3 amino acids: CASSLLTGDRDEQYF. In DNA, the CDR3 is TGTGCCAGCAGTTTATTGACAGGGGATCGGGACGAGCAGTACTTC.

The chain uses TRBV7-9 and TRBJ1-5; perhaps TRBD1 as D (5 bases). The V and J ends lost 1 base and 0 bases respectively, with 10 bases between them. The germline V gene has CDR1 SEHNR and CDR2 FQNEAQ (reference sequence). The CDR3 contains 16 residues. The chain's CDR3 is CASSLVSGTSNQPQHF. CDR3 bases: TGTGCCAGCAGCTTAGTATCAGGGACTAGCAATCAGCCCCAGCATTTT. The whole variable domain, remainder taken from reference TRBV7-9 and TRBJ1-5, is DTGVSQNPRHKITKRGQNVTFRCDPISEHNRLYWYRQTLGQGPEFLTYFQNEAQLEKSRLLSDRFSAERPKGSFSTLEIQRTEQGDSAMYLCASSLVSGTSNQPQHFGDGTRLSIL.

The chain employs TRBV18 and TRBJ2-1; unclear D gene. CDR3 length: 13 residues. CDR1 and CDR2 from the germline V gene are KGHSH and LQKENI. The V and J ends lost 4 bases and 8 bases respectively, with 12 bases between them. In DNA, the CDR3 is TGTGCCAGCTCACAAGTTACGGCAGATGAGCAGTTCTTC. Translated, it gives CASSQVTADEQFF. Together with reference TRBV18 and TRBJ2-1, the CDR3 gives the full variable domain: NAGVMQNPRHLVRRRGQEARLRCSPMKGHSHVYWYRQLPEEGLKFMVYLQKENIIDESGMPKERFSAEFPKEGPSILRIQQVVRGDSAAYFCASSQVTADEQFFGPGTRLTVL.

V and J are TRBV16 and TRBJ1-1, with D unclear. With 0 bases removed from V and 3 bases from J, the gap between germline ends came to 8 bases. The CDR3 length is 14 residues. The germline V gene has CDR1 KGHSY and CDR2 FQNENV. CDR3 bases: TGTGCCAGCAGCCAATCGACCGGATACACTGAAGCTTTCTTT. It is translated as CASSQSTGYTEAFF.

This sequence joins TRBV27 and TRBJ2-6; D ambiguous. Trimming took off 9 bases at V and 0 bases at J, with 12 bases between the two ends. Germline V gene data show CDR1 as MNHEY and CDR2 as SMNVEV (reference sequence). CDR3 length: 15 amino acids. CDR3: CASSGSYSGANVLTF. In nucleotides, the CDR3 is TGTGCCAGTTCAGGAAGCTACTCTGGGGCCAACGTCCTGACTTTC.

Note on this clone: This sample also contains other DNA sequences that code for the same CDR3. The gene calls are TRBV27 and TRBJ2-7; 10 bases fit TRBD2. CDR3 size: 14 residues. Germline V gene data show CDR1 as MNHEY and CDR2 as SMNVEV (reference sequence). Unmatched junction bases numbered 0, after V lost 1 base and J lost 3 bases. CDR3 nucleotide sequence: TGTGCCAGCAGTTTATTAGCGGGGGGCTACGAGCAGTACTTC. Encoded protein: CASSLLAGGYEQYF.

The genes are TRBV7-2 and TRBJ2-1, with TRBD2 identical over 11 bases. With V trimmed by 3 bases and J by 4 bases, 5 bases remained unmatched. Germline V gene data show CDR1 as SGHTA and CDR2 as FQGNSA. CDR3 size: 16 residues. CDR3 nucleotides: TGTGCCAGCAGCTTTGTAGCGGGAGGGCGGTACAATGAGCAGTTCTTC. Its translation: CASSFVAGGRYNEQFF.